This TCR beta chain is from a study of blood T cell repertoires in COVID-19. Study background: Sites across the United States, Italy and Spain contributed samples from acute and convalescent COVID-19.

Authors' methods: Reference gene primer amplification gave nucleated cell count estimates. TCRdb's copy holds only in-frame clones and misses some; the assay was immunoSEQ multiplex PCR. V, J and clone size derive from that table, while D and trimming were established from the DNA sequence. The sample lists about 220,000 clones; around 81% were seen once. Sequenced: peripheral blood. The receptor comes from a woman in her 70s with acute or convalescent COVID-19.

The chain's CDR3 is CASSPEGVSNQPQHF. CDR3 DNA: TGCGCCAGCAGCCCTGAGGGGGTTAGCAATCAGCCCCAGCATTTT. The chain has TRBV5-1 and TRBJ1-5; D possibly corresponds to TRBD1 (6 bases). The CDR3 consists of 15 residues. With 4 bases removed from V and 0 bases from J, the gap between germline ends came to 11 bases. Per the germline V gene, CDR1 is SGHRS and CDR2 is YFSETQ.